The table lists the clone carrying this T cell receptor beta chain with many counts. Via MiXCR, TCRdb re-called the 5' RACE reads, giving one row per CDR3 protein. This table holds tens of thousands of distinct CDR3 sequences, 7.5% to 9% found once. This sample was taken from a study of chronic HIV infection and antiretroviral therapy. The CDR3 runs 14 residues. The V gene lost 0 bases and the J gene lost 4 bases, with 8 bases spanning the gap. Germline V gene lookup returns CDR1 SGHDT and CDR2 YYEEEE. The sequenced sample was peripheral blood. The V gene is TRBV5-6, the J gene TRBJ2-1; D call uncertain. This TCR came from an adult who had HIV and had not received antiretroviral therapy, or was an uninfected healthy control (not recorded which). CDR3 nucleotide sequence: TGTGCCAGCAGCTTGGGAACTTCTTACAATGAGCAGTTCTTC. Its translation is CASSLGTSYNEQFF.